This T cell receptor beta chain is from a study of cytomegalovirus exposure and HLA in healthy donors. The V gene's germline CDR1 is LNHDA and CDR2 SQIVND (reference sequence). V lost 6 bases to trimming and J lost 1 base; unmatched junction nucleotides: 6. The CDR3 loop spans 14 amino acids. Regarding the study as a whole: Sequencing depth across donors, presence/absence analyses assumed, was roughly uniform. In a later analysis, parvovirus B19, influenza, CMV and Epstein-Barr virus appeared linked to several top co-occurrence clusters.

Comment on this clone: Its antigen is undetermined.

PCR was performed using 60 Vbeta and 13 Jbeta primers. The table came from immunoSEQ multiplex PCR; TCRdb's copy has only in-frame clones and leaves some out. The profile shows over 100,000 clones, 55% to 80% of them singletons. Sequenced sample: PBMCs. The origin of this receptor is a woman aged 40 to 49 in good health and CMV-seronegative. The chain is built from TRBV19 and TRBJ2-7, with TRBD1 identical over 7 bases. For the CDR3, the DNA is TGTGCCAGTAGGGGACAGCCCGAGTCCTACGAGCAGTACTTC. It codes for CASRGQPESYEQYF.